The sequence of this T cell receptor beta chain was determined in a study of T cells after yellow fever vaccination. Study at large: SMART-Seq v4 Ultra Low Input prepared libraries from low-cell fractions.

MiXCR, applied by TCRdb to the 5' RACE reads, yields one record per CDR3 protein. The data show some 54,000 distinct CDR3 sequences, 6.6% seen once. Broader study findings: Clonotype sharing between CD4 and CD8 compartments was small. Most primary-vaccination clones reappeared after the booster (approximately 96% CD4, 88% CD8).

The CDR3 is 15 residues long. Germline CDR1 reads ENHRY; CDR2 reads SYGVKD. V lost 0 bases to trimming and J lost 3 bases; unmatched junction nucleotides: 2. The clonotype originates from a man younger than 35 who received the YFV17D yellow fever vaccine. Sequenced material: CD8+ T cells not binding an NS4B(214-222) dextramer, sorted from PBMCs, taken around 45 days after the first yellow fever vaccination. V usage is TRBV10-3 and J usage is TRBJ2-5; 9 positions match TRBD2. CDR3 coding DNA: TGTGCCATCAGTGAGTCGGGACTAGCAGAAGAGACCCAGTACTTC. Translated, it gives CAISESGLAEETQYF.